These T cell receptor beta chains were read from a single sample in a study of blood T cell repertoires in COVID-19. Profiled with immunoSEQ multiplex PCR; TCRdb holds only in-frame clones, not every one. Here the sample spans fewer than 700,000 clones, approximately 88% being singletons. Sequencing was carried out using peripheral blood. The receptors stem from a woman aged 50 to 60 with COVID-19, enrolled during active disease. CDR3s leave out the opening cysteine and the closing phenylalanine or tryptophan. Fields, in order: D gene, V gene, J gene, CDR3 protein. The D gene is left open where the match is weak.

D: TRBD1; V: TRBV19; J: TRBJ2-5; CDR3: ASTQDPDRAQETQY
D: TRBD1; V: TRBV11-2; J: TRBJ2-1; CDR3: ASTLGDRHINEQF
D: -; V: TRBV7-9; J: TRBJ2-2; CDR3: ASVSVGTERGELF
D: -; V: TRBV11-2; J: TRBJ2-6; CDR3: ASSYRGGYSGANVLT
D: TRBD1; V: TRBV9; J: TRBJ2-5; CDR3: ASSALTGGLETQY
D: -; V: TRBV5-1; J: TRBJ2-5; CDR3: ASSLSFSPLAGKETQY
D: -; V: TRBV6-5; J: TRBJ1-3; CDR3: ASSQEASGNTIY
D: -; V: TRBV7-2; J: TRBJ2-3; CDR3: ASSAITTYASTDTQY
D: -; V: TRBV18; J: TRBJ2-1; CDR3: ASSPGQTQGVF
D: -; V: TRBV5-1; J: TRBJ1-3; CDR3: ASSLVGGRNLGNTIY
D: -; V: TRBV9; J: TRBJ1-2; CDR3: ASSVVAGVGYGYT
D: TRBD1; V: TRBV12-3/TRBV12-4; J: TRBJ2-7; CDR3: ASSTDRGHEQY
D: -; V: TRBV6-1; J: TRBJ2-7; CDR3: ASSEGGRGYYEQY
D: TRBD2; V: TRBV19; J: TRBJ2-7; CDR3: ASSRTSGNYEQY
D: TRBD1; V: TRBV6-5; J: TRBJ2-7; CDR3: ASSKDRVSSYEQY
D: -; V: TRBV10-1; J: TRBJ2-7; CDR3: ASSEYSGGSEQY
D: -; V: TRBV9; J: TRBJ2-7; CDR3: ASSVDRVEDEQY
D: -; V: TRBV6-1; J: TRBJ1-5; CDR3: ASSEQGHSNQPQH
D: TRBD1; V: TRBV29-1; J: TRBJ1-1; CDR3: SVFVTGAAEAF
D: TRBD1; V: TRBV5-6; J: TRBJ1-2; CDR3: ASSSTGGDYGYT
D: TRBD1; V: TRBV30; J: TRBJ1-1; CDR3: AWDRVNTEAF
D: -; V: TRBV5-5; J: TRBJ1-3; CDR3: ASSLGQSSGNTIY
D: -; V: TRBV12-5; J: TRBJ2-7; CDR3: ASGWGRGTYEQY
D: TRBD1; V: TRBV5-1; J: TRBJ1-4; CDR3: ASSPAGTGDEKLF